These 20 T cell receptor beta chains originate from one sample sequenced in a study of blood T cell repertoires in COVID-19. Here immunoSEQ multiplex PCR was the method, and the copy in TCRdb shows in-frame clones only, minus some. The sample has around 230,000 clones; about 80% are singletons. Sample: peripheral blood. The receptors stem from a woman at least 80 years old with acute or convalescent COVID-19.

J is TRBJ1-2 and V is TRBV27; TRBD1 matches 9 bases. Germline V gene data show CDR1 as MNHEY and CDR2 as SMNVEV (reference sequence). This CDR3 has 16 residues. The ends lost 6 bases at V and 0 bases at J; junction bases unmatched: 8. The CDR3 bases are TGTGCCAGCAGCCCAGGACAGGGGACTGCTAACTATGGCTACACCTTC. It encodes CASSPGQGTANYGYTF.

The sample holds a few counts of this clone. The V and J genes are TRBV28 and TRBJ2-5; D is possibly TRBD1 (5 bases). The germline V gene has CDR1 MDHEN and CDR2 SYDVKM. The CDR3 covers 16 residues. Trimming took off 2 bases at V and 2 bases at J, with 15 bases between the two ends. The CDR3 here is CASSLVGGHRQETQYF. DNA of the CDR3: TGTGCCAGCAGTTTAGTGGGTGGACACAGACAAGAGACCCAGTACTTC.

This chain uses TRBV2 with TRBJ1-4, with a tentative D call TRBD1 (6 bases). Looked up from germline, CDR1 is SNHLY and CDR2 is FYNNEI. The CDR3 contains 14 residues. The V gene lost 9 bases and the J gene lost 0 bases, with 11 bases spanning the gap. The CDR3 DNA reads as TGTGCCAGTAGGGGGTCCCCAACTAATGAAAAACTGTTTTTT. Its translation: CASRGSPTNEKLFF.

This clone was found once. This chain uses TRBV19 with TRBJ2-2; D might be TRBD2 (5 bases). Trimming took off 5 bases at V and 3 bases at J, with 7 bases between the two ends. CDR3 length equals 13 residues. Germline CDR1 LNHDA, CDR2 SQIVND (reference sequence). The CDR3 DNA reads TGTGCCAGTAGTGAGCGGTACACCGGGGAGCTGTTTTTT. Protein sequence: CASSERYTGELFF.

V gene TRBV7-9 combines with J gene TRBJ1-1, with 8 bases fitting TRBD1. V dropped 5 bases and J dropped 3; count of bases not matched to a gene: 8. Germline CDR1 reads SEHNR; CDR2 reads FQNEAQ (reference sequence). This CDR3 comprises 15 residues. The CDR3 loop is CASSRSQGAYTEAFF. The CDR3 DNA is TGTGCCAGCAGCCGATCTCAGGGGGCTTACACTGAAGCTTTCTTT.

V gene TRBV2 combines with J gene TRBJ2-3; weak D call: TRBD1 (5 bases). This CDR3 is built from 12 residues. Trimming took off 7 bases at V and 3 bases at J, with 8 bases between the two ends. The germline gives CDR1 SNHLY, CDR2 FYNNEI. The DNA of the CDR3 is TGTGCCAGCAATCGACAGACAGATACGCAGTATTTT. This translates into CASNRQTDTQYF.

This chain links TRBV30 with TRBJ1-2; 7 positions match TRBD1. After removal of 3 bases from V and 3 bases from J, the junction contained 10 bases not matched to a gene. This CDR3 comprises 15 residues. From germline, CDR1 is GTSNPN and CDR2 SVGIG (reference sequence). The CDR3 loop is CAWSTPHRGDYGYTF. CDR3 nucleotides: TGTGCCTGGAGCACCCCTCACAGGGGCGACTATGGCTACACCTTC. Combining the CDR3 with reference TRBV30 and TRBJ1-2 gives the whole variable domain SQTIHQWPATLVQPVGSPLSLECTVEGTSNPNLYWYRQAAGRGLQLLFYSVGIGQISSEVPQNLSASRPQDRQFILSSKKLLLSDSGFYLCAWSTPHRGDYGYTFGSGTRLTVV.

V is TRBV5-1 and J is TRBJ2-5, with 10 bases identical to TRBD2. The trim removed 2 bases at V and 5 bases at J, leaving 6 bases unmatched. Germline CDR1 and CDR2: SGHRS and YFSETQ. The CDR3 is 15 amino acids. The DNA for the CDR3 is TGCGCCAGCAGCTTAAGCGGGGGGGCATTGGAGACCCAGTACTTC. Translating it yields CASSLSGGALETQYF.

The table lists this clone with a count of one. This rearrangement joins TRBV7-6 to TRBJ2-1, with 8 positions matching TRBD2. The CDR3 spans 14 residues. Trimming at V came to 5 bases and at J to 9 bases, leaving 9 bases not matched to a gene. In germline, CDR1 is SGHVS, CDR2 FNYEAQ. The CDR3 nucleotides read TGTGCCAGCAGCCCGCCCGGGGGGGCTTCTGAGCAGTTCTTC. Its translation: CASSPPGGASEQFF.

The V and J genes are TRBV2 and TRBJ2-5; D is perhaps TRBD2 (6 bases). This CDR3 is 13 amino acids long. Germline V gene lookup returns CDR1 SNHLY and CDR2 FYNNEI. V was cut by 6 bases and J by 4 bases, with 12 bases left in between. CDR3 sequence: CASRYRDLETQYF. The CDR3 coding sequence is TGTGCCAGCAGATACCGGGACTTAGAGACCCAGTACTTC.

The chain recombines TRBV29-1 with TRBJ1-6, with D unclear. From germline, CDR1 is SQVTM and CDR2 ANQGSEA. The CDR3 has 16 amino acids. Trimming removed 1 base from V and 0 bases from J, with 10 bases in between. This chain's CDR3 is CSVEGLSSSYNSPLHF. The CDR3, as DNA: TGCAGCGTTGAAGGACTGTCGAGCTCCTATAATTCACCCCTCCACTTT.

The chain recombines TRBV9 with TRBJ2-1; possibly TRBD2 for D (6 bases). With 2 bases removed from V and 9 bases from J, the gap between germline ends came to 12 bases. This CDR3 comprises 13 residues. The V gene's germline CDR1 is SGDLS and CDR2 YYNGEE. For the CDR3, the DNA is TGTGCCAGCAGCGTTGAGGGGCGGGGTGAGCAGTTCTTC. Translating it yields CASSVEGRGEQFF. The whole variable domain, filled in from reference TRBV9 and TRBJ2-1, reads DSGVTQTPKHLITATGQRVTLRCSPRSGDLSVYWYQQSLDQGLQFLIQYYNGEERAKGNILERFSAQQFPDLHSELNLSSLELGDSALYFCASSVEGRGEQFFGPGTRLTVL.

This clone was observed a few times. The chain links TRBV5-1 to TRBJ1-5; D gene uncertain. Germline CDR1 reads SGHRS; CDR2 reads YFSETQ. Trimming shortened V by 0 bases and J by 0 bases, and 7 bases separated the two germline ends. The CDR3 runs 15 residues. As DNA, the CDR3 is TGCGCCAGCAGCTTGGTTGCCGGTAGCAATCAGCCCCAGCATTTT. It is translated as CASSLVAGSNQPQHF.

This chain connects TRBV30 to TRBJ2-5; TRBD2 is a possible D gene (5 bases). V was shortened by 5 bases and J by 7 bases, with 8 bases between the two germline ends. The CDR3 is 10 residues long. Looked up from germline, CDR1 is GTSNPN and CDR2 is SVGIG (reference sequence). The CDR3, as DNA: TGTGCCTGGGGACTGGCGACCCAGTACTTC. It encodes CAWGLATQYF.

The rearrangement links TRBV28 to TRBJ1-1, with 8 bases identical to TRBD1. This CDR3 spans 14 amino acids. The ends lost 8 bases at V and 5 bases at J; junction bases unmatched: 10. Germline CDR1 and CDR2: MDHEN and SYDVKM. The CDR3 DNA follows: TGTGCCAGCGGACAGGGCAGCGGTAGGACTGAAGCTTTCTTT. Its protein is CASGQGSGRTEAFF.

This chain joins TRBV7-3 and TRBJ1-1; 8 bases map to TRBD1. CDR1 and CDR2 (germline): SGHTA, FQGTGA. V gave up 6 bases and J gave up 5 bases; unmatched junction bases: 8. This CDR3 is 14 amino acids long. For the CDR3, the DNA is TGTGCCAGCAGGGCAGGGGGCTCGTTTACTGAAGCTTTCTTT. Translating it yields CASRAGGSFTEAFF.

This chain links TRBV7-9 with TRBJ1-2; 8 bases align to TRBD1. The CDR3 is 14 residues long. The V segment lost 3 bases and the J segment 5 bases; nucleotides outside the gene matches: 5. CDR1 is SEHNR and CDR2 is FQNEAQ in the germline V gene (reference sequence). The CDR3 nucleotides are TGTGCCAGCAGCTTGGGACAGGAAATATATGGCTACACCTTC. Translated, it gives CASSLGQEIYGYTF.

The DNA for the CDR3 is TGTGCCAGCAGCAGCCGGGGACAGGGGGGCTATGGCTACACCTTC. It codes for CASSSRGQGGYGYTF. The J gene is TRBJ1-2, the V gene TRBV5-6; 11 nucleotides agree with TRBD1. The trim removed 4 bases at V and 4 bases at J, leaving 6 bases unmatched. The CDR3 totals 15 residues. The V gene's germline CDR1 is SGHDT and CDR2 YYEEEE.

As concerns this clone: Other DNA variants within this sample encode the same CDR3. The chain links TRBV6-5 to TRBJ1-2; possibly TRBD1 for D (5 bases). The CDR3 extends over 14 amino acids. The germline V gene has CDR1 MNHEY and CDR2 SVGAGI. V lost 3 bases and J lost 2, with 10 bases in between. CDR3 DNA: TGTGCCAGCAGTTATTCGGGGGGGAACTATGGCTACACCTTC. Amino acid sequence: CASSYSGGNYGYTF.

The V gene is TRBV11-1, the J gene TRBJ2-1, with D tentatively TRBD1 (6 bases). V was pared by 4 bases and J by 3 bases, with 10 bases between. CDR1 and CDR2 from the germline V gene are SGHAT and FQDESV (reference sequence). The CDR3 runs to 14 residues. The CDR3 bases are TGTGCCAGCAGCTCCACAGGGTACTACAATGAGCAGTTCTTC. This codes for CASSSTGYYNEQFF.